This T cell receptor beta chain is drawn from a study of blood T cell repertoires in COVID-19 (dated by TCRdb to 2020 to 2022). Study-level background: Collaborator samples came from the United States, Italy and Spain and covered acute and convalescent phases of COVID-19. The material from the prospective study consisted of cDNA or gDNA derived from T cells, B-cell-depleted T cells, or PBMCs. Subjects who had been exposed to COVID-19, were actively infected with it, or had recovered from it provided the deeply sampled blood TCRbeta repertoires that made up the dataset. A freely available public database, intended as a resource for researchers studying the immune response to SARS-CoV-2, is where the repertoires were released. The samples were drawn from the first 160 participants of the ongoing ImmuneRACE study and from more than 1,000 subjects provided by 6 global collaborators. Nearly every sample came with metadata listing a de-identified subject ID, COVID-19 status, age in years and sex. HLA class I and class II types, where available, came from metadata supplied by the sample provider rather than from assay-based typing. The full study reports these points: The amount of clinical and demographic metadata varied by source and participant and was provided uncurated.

CDR1 and CDR2 were assigned from the germline V gene as LGHNA and YSLEER. The CDR3, from cysteine to phenylalanine, totals 13 residues. Just the 39-base CDR3 DNA is kept, in frame starting at base 1. The junction carries 6 bases between V and J, which are trimmed by 0 bases and 6 bases respectively. Whole blood was collected in K2EDTA tubes by collaborating institutions according to the institutions' own protocols. Collaborator samples were shipped for TCRbeta analysis as frozen whole blood, isolated PBMCs, or DNA extracted from either sample type. This clone was counted only a few times. The antigen it recognizes is unknown. Nothing much larger sits one base from this clone, and base qualities are not available. TCRbeta CDR3 regions were amplified from genomic DNA by means of the immunoSEQ Assay, a bias-controlled multiplex PCR. Regarding the original processing steps: Within the assay, amplification of reference gene primers was used to estimate how many nucleated cells each sample contained. To quantify the absolute abundance of each unique TCRbeta CDR3 rearrangement, sequence reads were collapsed and filtered. For each sample, productive Simpson clonality was calculated as the square root of Simpson's diversity index over productive rearrangements. Sourced from immuneACCESS, this table was stored by TCRdb with only in-frame sequences that have V and J called. A share of the clones is absent; for the studies checked, an unresolved V gene accounts for under half, and the remainder has no known explanation. The V and J calls and clone size come from that table; D and trimming were worked out from the DNA. This sample has over 150,000 clones in its table, and under 85% of those were observed once. The ten largest account for approximately 3% of the sample.

The receptor's source is a man between 70 and 80 years old with acute or convalescent COVID-19. Recombination connected TRBV4-3 to TRBJ2-1; the D gene is unclear. The sample was peripheral blood. The CDR3 has the sequence CASSQDSSNEQFF. The nucleotide sequence is given as TGCGCCAGCAGCCAAGATTCTAGCAATGAGCAGTTCTTC.